This T cell receptor (beta chain) emerged from a study of T cells in Graves' hyperthyroidism and ophthalmopathy. Looking at the study overall: Sampling of peripheral blood happened at initial diagnosis, prior to any treatment. General study findings and limits: The blood repertoire included most of the expanded thyroid clonotypes above 0.001.

It was considered stable Graves' hyperthyroidism when ophthalmopathy did not progress within 18 months. CDR3 size: 16 residues. Germline lookup yields CDR1 LGHDT and CDR2 YNNKEL (reference sequence). After removal of 0 bases from V and 4 bases from J, the junction contained 5 bases not matched to a gene. This clonotype was counted ten times or more. Its antigen remains unidentified. From RNA transcripts, TCR beta CDR3 regions were amplified. The HTBI primer set served for first-round RT-PCR of the TCR CDR3. One entry per CDR3 protein results from TCRdb running MiXCR on the multiplex PCR reads. Of fewer than 650,000 distinct CDR3 sequences listed, about 15% are singletons.

This sequence joins TRBV3-1 and TRBJ2-1, with 8 nucleotides matching TRBD2. Sequenced input: blood. This receptor was obtained from a woman aged 40 to 50 with Graves' hyperthyroidism. The chain's CDR3 is CASSQERLAGYNEQFF. CDR3 nucleotide sequence: TGTGCCAGCAGCCAAGAGCGTCTAGCGGGTTACAATGAGCAGTTCTTC.